This TCR beta chain was identified during a study of blood T cell repertoires in COVID-19. About the research overall: Acute and convalescent COVID-19 samples came from the United States, Italy and Spain.

Seattle-derived patients entered the study during active infection and were followed longitudinally. This CDR3 has 14 residues. Germline V gene sequence: CDR1 SNHLY, CDR2 FYNNEI. The V end lost 4 bases, the J end lost 1 base, and 10 bases lay between the germline ends. As originally analysed: Amplification with reference gene primers provided the estimates of nucleated cell counts. The assay was immunoSEQ multiplex PCR, and TCRdb's table has in-frame clones only and misses some. For V, J and clone size, that table is used; D and trimming come from the DNA. The sample consists of 90,000 or so clones, around 90% of them appearing once.

The sequence was obtained from a woman aged 55-75 years with COVID-19, enrolled during active disease. Material: peripheral blood. This chain uses TRBV2 with TRBJ1-1; possibly TRBD1 for D (6 bases). Here the CDR3 reads CASSGSQGNTEAFF. In DNA form, the CDR3 reads TGTGCCAGCAGTGGATCACAGGGGAACACTGAAGCTTTCTTT.